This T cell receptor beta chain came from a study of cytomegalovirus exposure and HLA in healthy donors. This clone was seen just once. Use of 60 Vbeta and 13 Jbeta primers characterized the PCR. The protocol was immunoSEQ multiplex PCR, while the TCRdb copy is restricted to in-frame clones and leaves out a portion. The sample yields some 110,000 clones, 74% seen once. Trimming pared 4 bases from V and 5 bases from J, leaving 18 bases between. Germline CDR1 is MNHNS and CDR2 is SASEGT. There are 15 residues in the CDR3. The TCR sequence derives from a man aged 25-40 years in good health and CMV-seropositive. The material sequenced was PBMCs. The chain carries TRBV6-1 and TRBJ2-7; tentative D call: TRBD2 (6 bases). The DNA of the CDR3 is TGTGCCAGCAGTGCTCCCGTACTAGCTGTTCACGAGCAGTACTTC. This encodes CASSAPVLAVHEQYF.